This T cell receptor beta chain was retrieved from a study of beta chain features in type 1 diabetes. Study results and limitations: All four CD4+ subsets from Type 1 diabetes patients carried moderately but significantly shorter TCRB CDR3s.

Trimming removed 4 bases at V and 4 bases at J, with 10 bases between. The germline V gene has CDR1 MNHNY and CDR2 SVGAGI (reference sequence). The CDR3 contains 14 residues. Reverse transcription of all isolated RNA meant that expressed TCRB transcripts were sequenced. Measured with immunoSEQ multiplex PCR; TCRdb has only the in-frame clones, and not every one. This repertoire shows 240,000 or so clones, around 21% found once; its top ten account for 0.028%. A note on this clone: Its antigen is undetermined.

Over 95% purity was reached by all sorted populations. The source material was naive CD4+ T cells from blood. This clonotype was sampled from a woman aged 40 to 50 with type 1 diabetes. The V and J genes are TRBV6-6 and TRBJ1-4, with D hard to call. The CDR3 DNA reads as TGTGCCAGCAGTTCCCACGGGAGTAATGAAAAACTGTTTTTT. It yields the protein CASSSHGSNEKLFF.